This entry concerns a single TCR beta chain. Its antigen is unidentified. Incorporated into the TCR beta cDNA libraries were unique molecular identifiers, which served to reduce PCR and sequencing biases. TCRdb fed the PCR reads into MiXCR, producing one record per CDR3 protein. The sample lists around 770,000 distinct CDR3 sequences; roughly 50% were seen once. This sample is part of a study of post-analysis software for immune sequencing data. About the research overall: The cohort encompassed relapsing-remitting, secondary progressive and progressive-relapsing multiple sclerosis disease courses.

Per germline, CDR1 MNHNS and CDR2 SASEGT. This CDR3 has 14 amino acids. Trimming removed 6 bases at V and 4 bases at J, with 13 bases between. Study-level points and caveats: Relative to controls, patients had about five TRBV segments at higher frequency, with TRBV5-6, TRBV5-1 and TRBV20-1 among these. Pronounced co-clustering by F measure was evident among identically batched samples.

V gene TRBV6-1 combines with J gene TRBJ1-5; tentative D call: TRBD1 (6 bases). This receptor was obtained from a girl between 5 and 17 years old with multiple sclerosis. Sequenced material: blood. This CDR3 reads CASSPRGVNQPQHF. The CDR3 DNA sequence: TGTGCCAGCAGCCCGAGGGGGGTTAATCAGCCCCAGCATTTT.